This T cell receptor beta chain was sequenced in a study of blood T cell repertoires in COVID-19. At the level of the study: Nucleic acid was either cDNA or gDNA, and it came from T cells, B-cell-depleted T cells, or PBMCs.

With 3 bases removed from V and 5 bases from J, the gap between germline ends came to 13 bases. This CDR3 is 14 amino acids long. Per germline, CDR1 KGHSH and CDR2 LQKENI. The data were produced by immunoSEQ multiplex PCR, yet TCRdb's version contains in-frame clones alone and is incomplete. Here the sample spans around 100,000 clones, around 82% being singletons. This receptor was obtained from a man aged 55 to 69 with acute or convalescent COVID-19. Sequences were obtained from peripheral blood. The chain recombines TRBV18 with TRBJ2-5; perhaps TRBD1 as D (5 bases). CDR3 sequence reads: CASSPIDSRETQYF. The DNA of the CDR3 is TGTGCCAGCTCACCCATCGACAGCCGGGAGACCCAGTACTTC.